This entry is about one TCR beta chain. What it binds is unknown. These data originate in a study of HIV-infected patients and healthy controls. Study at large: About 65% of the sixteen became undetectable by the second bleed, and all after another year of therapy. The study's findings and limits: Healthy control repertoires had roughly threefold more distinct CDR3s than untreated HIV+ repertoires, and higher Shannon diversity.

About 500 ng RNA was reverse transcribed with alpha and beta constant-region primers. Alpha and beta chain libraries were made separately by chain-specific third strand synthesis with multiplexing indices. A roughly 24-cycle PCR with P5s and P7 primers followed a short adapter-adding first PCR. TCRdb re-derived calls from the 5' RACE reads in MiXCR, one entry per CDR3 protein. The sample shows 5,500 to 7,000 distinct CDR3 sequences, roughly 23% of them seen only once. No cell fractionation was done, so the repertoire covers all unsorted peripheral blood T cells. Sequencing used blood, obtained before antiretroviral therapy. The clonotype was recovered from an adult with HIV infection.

The CDR3: CASSLAGDSGNTIYF. CDR3 DNA sequence: TGTGCCAGCAGCCTTGCAGGGGACTCTGGAAACACCATATATTTT. The chain has TRBV7-9 and TRBJ1-3, with D possibly matching TRBD1 (6 bases). Trimming shortened V by 5 bases and J by 0 bases, and 11 bases separated the two germline ends. CDR1 and CDR2 from the germline V gene are SEHNR and FQNEAQ (reference sequence). This CDR3 region has 15 residues. The full variable domain, with the rest looked up from reference TRBV7-9 and TRBJ1-3, is DTGVSQNPRHKITKRGQNVTFRCDPISEHNRLYWYRQTLGQGPEFLTYFQNEAQLEKSRLLSDRFSAERPKGSFSTLEIQRTEQGDSAMYLCASSLAGDSGNTIYFGEGSWLTVV.